Listed here are 29 T cell receptor beta chains from one sample, sequenced in a study of blood T cell repertoires in COVID-19. Produced via immunoSEQ multiplex PCR; TCRdb's table is partial and in-frame only. The table has 140,000 or so clones, over 80% seen once; the top ten hold more than 9%. The sequenced material came from peripheral blood. The origin of the receptors is a man between 60 and 70 years old with active or convalescent COVID-19.

The chain couples TRBV30 to TRBJ2-7, with D possibly being TRBD1 (6 bases). Germline CDR1 reads GTSNPN; CDR2 reads SVGIG (reference sequence). V dropped 3 bases and J dropped 7 bases, with 19 bases sitting between them. The CDR3 contains 14 residues. The CDR3 region is CAWSRDILRGEQYF. In DNA form, the CDR3 reads TGTGCCTGGAGCCGAGATATCCTTAGGGGGGAGCAGTACTTC.

In this sample, this clone turned up many times. The chain is built from TRBV5-1 and TRBJ2-1, with D maybe TRBD1 (6 bases). Trimming cost V 7 bases and J 3 bases, with 14 bases left between them. The CDR3 spans 14 residues. Germline CDR1 is SGHRS and CDR2 is YFSETQ. The CDR3 DNA reads TGCGCCAGCGGAGGACAGACTTTCTACAATGAGCAGTTCTTC. The encoded protein is CASGGQTFYNEQFF. The whole variable domain, filled in from reference TRBV5-1 and TRBJ2-1, reads KAGVTQTPRYLIKTRGQQVTLSCSPISGHRSVSWYQQTPGQGLQFLFEYFSETQRNKGNFPGRFSGRQFSNSRSEMNVSTLELGDSALYLCASGGQTFYNEQFFGPGTRLTVL.

V and J are TRBV3-1 (or the pseudogene TRBV3-2) and TRBJ1-3; no reliable D call. The CDR3 totals 11 residues. V was trimmed by 2 bases and J by 8 bases, leaving 4 bases between them. Germline V CDR1 and CDR2: LGHDT, YNNKEL (reference sequence). CDR3 bases: TGTGCCAGCAGCCAAACAGACACCATATATTTT. Translation: CASSQTDTIYF.

The rearrangement uses TRBV29-1 and TRBJ2-7; 7 nucleotides agree with TRBD1. In germline, CDR1 is SQVTM, CDR2 ANQGSEA. This CDR3 is 15 amino acids long. The V and J ends lost 6 bases and 1 base, in that order; junction bases with no gene match: 12. The CDR3 loop is CSVRGLTGPSYEQYF. CDR3 nucleotide sequence: TGCAGCGTCCGTGGCCTGACAGGGCCGTCCTACGAGCAGTACTTC.

The chain carries TRBV5-1 and TRBJ2-1; TRBD1 matches at 7 bases. The CDR3 covers 16 residues. After removal of 4 bases from V and 0 bases from J, the junction contained 7 bases not matched to a gene. The germline gives CDR1 SGHRS, CDR2 YFSETQ. CDR3 coding DNA: TGCGCCAGCAGCGATACAGGGGACCTCTCCTACAATGAGCAGTTCTTC. Encoded protein: CASSDTGDLSYNEQFF.

In its sample, this clone was seen a few times. This rearrangement joins TRBV2 to TRBJ1-5; no reliable D call. The V end was cut by 7 bases, the J end by 4 bases, with 11 bases between. There are 13 residues in the CDR3. Germline V CDR1 and CDR2: SNHLY, FYNNEI. CDR3 amino acids: CASKFQVNQPQHF. The CDR3, as DNA: TGTGCCAGCAAATTCCAGGTTAATCAGCCCCAGCATTTT. The variable domain in full, completed from reference TRBV2 and TRBJ1-5, reads EPEVTQTPSHQVTQMGQEVILRCVPISNHLYFYWYRQILGQKVEFLVSFYNNEISEKSEIFDDQFSVERPDGSNFTLKIRSTKLEDSAMYFCASKFQVNQPQHFGDGTRLSIL.

The rearrangement links TRBV7-6 to TRBJ2-5, with 10 bases fitting TRBD2. The CDR3 covers 16 residues. Germline V gene lookup returns CDR1 SGHVS and CDR2 FNYEAQ. Unmatched junction bases numbered 12, after V lost 5 bases and J lost 6 bases. The CDR3 sequence is CASSLGLAEGLKTQYF. CDR3 DNA sequence: TGTGCCAGCAGCCTCGGACTAGCGGAGGGACTAAAGACCCAGTACTTC.

V gene TRBV5-8 combines with J gene TRBJ2-1; D may be TRBD1 (5 bases). The CDR3 loop spans 11 amino acids. V was clipped by 4 bases and J by 10 bases, with 9 bases between them. The germline V gene encodes CDR1 SGHTS and CDR2 YDEGEE. CDR3 in DNA: TGTGCCAGCAGCCCTCGACAGGAGCAGTTCTTC. Translating it yields CASSPRQEQFF.

The table lists this clone with a few counts. This chain uses TRBV4-2 with TRBJ2-5, with 7 bases identical to TRBD1. The V gene's germline CDR1 is LGHNA and CDR2 YNFKEQ. The junction had 9 bases not matched to a gene; V was cut back by 3 bases and J by 2 bases. The CDR3 is 16 residues long. CDR3 protein: CASSHGIRTGQETQYF. CDR3 nucleotide sequence: TGTGCCAGCAGCCATGGTATCAGGACAGGACAAGAGACCCAGTACTTC.

J is TRBJ1-2 and V is TRBV9; TRBD1 might be the D (6 bases). Per germline, CDR1 SGDLS and CDR2 YYNGEE. The CDR3 has 15 amino acids. The ends were cut back, 4 bases at V and 2 bases at J, with 15 bases in the middle. The chain's CDR3 is CASSTSRGANYGYTF. The CDR3 nucleotides read TGTGCCAGCAGCACCTCACGGGGGGCCAACTATGGCTACACCTTC.

This chain links TRBV28 with TRBJ1-4; 8 bases map to TRBD1. V lost 6 bases and J lost 5; bases outside the gene matches: 8. The CDR3 runs to 15 residues. The V gene's germline CDR1 is MDHEN and CDR2 SYDVKM. CDR3 residues: CASSDTGGRNEKLFF. The CDR3 DNA sequence: TGTGCCAGCAGCGATACAGGGGGGAGGAATGAAAAACTGTTTTTT. Full variable domain (rest looked up from reference TRBV28 and TRBJ1-4): DVKVTQSSRYLVKRTGEKVFLECVQDMDHENMFWYRQDPGLGLRLIYFSYDVKMKEKGDIPEGYSVSREKKERFSLILESASTNQTSMYLCASSDTGGRNEKLFFGSGTQLSVL.

The gene calls are TRBV24-1 and TRBJ2-3; TRBD1 might be the D (6 bases). Germline V CDR1 and CDR2: KGHDR, SFDVKD. The CDR3 consists of 15 residues. V shed 6 bases and J shed 7 bases, with 19 bases lying between them. The CDR3 sequence: CATSSTQVGAHTQYF. The CDR3 region has the DNA TGTGCCACCAGTTCAACCCAAGTGGGGGCGCATACGCAGTATTTT.

In its sample, this clone was seen a few times. This sequence joins TRBV19 and TRBJ1-1, with TRBD1 matching 8 bases. The CDR3 is made up of 13 amino acids. Germline values: CDR1 LNHDA, CDR2 SQIVND (reference sequence). V lost 6 bases to trimming and J lost 11 bases; unmatched junction nucleotides: 11. The CDR3 DNA reads as TGTGCCAGTAGCGAACAACAGGGGGGTGAGGCTTTCTTT. Its translation is CASSEQQGGEAFF.

The V call is TRBV6-5, the J call TRBJ2-7, with TRBD1 matching over 10 bases. The junction had 9 bases not matched to a gene; V was cut back by 8 bases and J by 5 bases. The CDR3 totals 14 residues. CDR1 and CDR2 (germline): MNHEY, SVGAGI. Here the CDR3 reads CASLDRGRSHEQYF. The CDR3 DNA is TGTGCCAGCCTTGACAGGGGGCGCAGCCACGAGCAGTACTTC.

This chain uses TRBV27 with TRBJ2-2; tentative D call: TRBD1 (5 bases). V was clipped by 5 bases and J by 1 base, with 11 bases between them. The CDR3 length is 15 residues. Germline assignment: CDR1 MNHEY and CDR2 SMNVEV (reference sequence). CDR3 loop: CASSPTTVNTGELFF. CDR3 DNA: TGTGCCAGCAGTCCCACGACAGTGAACACCGGGGAGCTGTTTTTT.

This clone turned up a few times. The gene calls are TRBV12-3 or TRBV12-4 and TRBJ1-1; D is undetermined. The V end was cut by 3 bases, the J end by 1 base, with 6 bases between. CDR3 size: 13 residues. The CDR3 nucleotides are TGTGCCAGCAGTTTTGTTAGGAACACTGAAGCTTTCTTT. Protein product: CASSFVRNTEAFF.

A word on this clone: The junction shows a germline mismatch at one end, possibly a read error. The J gene is TRBJ2-3, the V gene TRBV4-3; 7 bases fit TRBD1. The CDR3 length is 15 residues. Germline CDR1 LGHNA, CDR2 YSLEER. The CDR3: CASSEDGTGTDTQYF. DNA for the CDR3: TGCGCCAGCAGCGAAGATGGGACAGGCACAGATACGCAGTATTTT.

Written as DNA, the CDR3 is TGTGCCAGCAGTTTAGGCAGGGCTAGCAATCAGCCCCAGCATTTT. Translating it yields CASSLGRASNQPQHF. The chain carries TRBV28 and TRBJ1-5; maybe TRBD1 (5 bases). Between the trimmed V and J ends, which lost 2 bases and 0 bases, there was a span of 8 bases. The V gene's germline CDR1 is MDHEN and CDR2 SYDVKM. This CDR3 region has 15 residues.

CDR3 residues: CASSPKGQKNTEAFF. Written as DNA, the CDR3 is TGTGCCAGCAGCCCCAAGGGACAGAAAAACACTGAAGCTTTCTTT. The gene calls are TRBV6-5 and TRBJ1-1, with TRBD1 matching 7 bases. CDR1 is MNHEY, CDR2 SVGAGI, per germline. The J segment lost 2 bases and the V segment lost 6 bases, leaving 9 bases of the junction unmatched. This CDR3 is 15 amino acids long.

The rearrangement joins TRBV19 to TRBJ2-7; 9 bases match TRBD2. CDR3 size: 14 residues. J lost 8 bases, V lost 8 bases, and 13 bases had no gene match. Germline CDR1 is LNHDA and CDR2 is SQIVND (reference sequence). CDR3 amino acids: CASGPGLAARKQYF. The CDR3 DNA follows: TGTGCCAGTGGACCGGGACTAGCTGCCAGGAAGCAGTACTTC.

The genes are TRBV7-8 and TRBJ1-6; D might be TRBD1 (6 bases). The CDR3 has 15 residues. Germline V gene lookup returns CDR1 SGHVS and CDR2 FQNEAQ. The V gene lost 5 bases and the J gene lost 10 bases, with 18 bases spanning the gap. CDR3 in amino acids: CASSHTDSQKSPLHF. As DNA, the CDR3 is TGTGCCAGCAGCCACACGGACAGCCAAAAATCACCCCTCCACTTT.

V is TRBV27 and J is TRBJ2-3; a weak D match, TRBD1 (6 bases). V lost 0 bases and J 2 bases, leaving 12 bases between the germline ends. Germline V gives CDR1 MNHEY, CDR2 SMNVEV (reference sequence). The CDR3 has 16 amino acids. The CDR3 DNA reads TGTGCCAGCAGTTTATCGCTTTCAGGGGTCACAGATACGCAGTATTTT. Translation: CASSLSLSGVTDTQYF.

This clone appeared once. The genes are TRBV28 and TRBJ1-6; possible D gene TRBD1, 5 bases. Germline V gene sequence: CDR1 MDHEN, CDR2 SYDVKM. The CDR3 has 18 residues. V dropped 3 bases and J dropped 7 bases, with 22 bases sitting between them. In nucleotides, the CDR3 is TGTGCCAGCAGTTTCGTGCGTAAGGGGCGGAACTGGAATTCACCCCTCCACTTT. Translating it yields CASSFVRKGRNWNSPLHF.

This chain links TRBV18 with TRBJ2-1; TRBD2 aligns across 8 bases. The V gene's germline CDR1 is KGHSH and CDR2 LQKENI. The ends lost 0 bases at V and 8 bases at J; junction bases unmatched: 9. The CDR3 covers 16 residues. The CDR3 loop is CASSPPNSGGRDEQFF. The CDR3 bases are TGTGCCAGCTCACCACCTAACAGCGGGGGTCGGGATGAGCAGTTCTTC.

This clone occurred once. This sequence joins TRBV29-1 and TRBJ1-1; 8 bases fit TRBD1. The CDR3 has 14 amino acids. J gave up 5 bases and V 7 bases, and 12 bases lay outside the gene matches. Germline assignment: CDR1 SQVTM and CDR2 ANQGSEA. CDR3 protein: CSALPDRAGTEAFF. The CDR3 DNA sequence: TGCAGCGCCCTCCCGGACAGGGCCGGGACTGAAGCTTTCTTT.

The chain combines TRBV5-6 with TRBJ2-1; D gene ambiguous. Germline V gene sequence: CDR1 SGHDT, CDR2 YYEEEE. The V gene lost 2 bases and the J gene lost 0 bases, with 9 bases spanning the gap. The CDR3 is 15 residues long. The CDR3 sequence is CASSFWAASYNEQFF. The CDR3 DNA reads TGTGCCAGCAGCTTTTGGGCAGCCTCCTACAATGAGCAGTTCTTC. Full variable domain (outside the CDR3, taken from reference TRBV5-6 and TRBJ2-1): DAGVTQSPTHLIKTRGQQVTLRCSPKSGHDTVSWYQQALGQGPQFIFQYYEEEERQRGNFPDRFSGHQFPNYSSELNVNALLLGDSALYLCASSFWAASYNEQFFGPGTRLTVL.

The chain is built from TRBV24-1 and TRBJ2-3; TRBD1 matches at 9 bases. The CDR3 runs 15 residues. Germline values: CDR1 KGHDR, CDR2 SFDVKD. Trimming cost V 4 bases and J 6 bases; bases outside gene matches: 7. DNA of the CDR3: TGTGCCACCAGTGACGGACAGGGGAGTGTGGATACGCAGTATTTT. This gives the protein CATSDGQGSVDTQYF.

V usage is TRBV3-1 (or the pseudogene TRBV3-2) and J usage is TRBJ1-2, with a weak D call TRBD1 (6 bases). Germline V gives CDR1 LGHDT, CDR2 YNNKEL (reference sequence). The CDR3 sequence is 14 residues long. Trimming took off 6 bases at V and 4 bases at J, with 15 bases between the two ends. The CDR3 spells CASRHGGQTYGYTF. The CDR3 coding sequence is TGTGCCAGCAGACACGGCGGACAGACCTATGGCTACACCTTC.

This clone is a singleton in its sample. CDR3 residues: CASSPRGGSVSYEQYF. The DNA of the CDR3 is TGTGCCAGCAGCCCAAGGGGCGGGAGTGTATCCTACGAGCAGTACTTC. J is TRBJ2-7 and V is TRBV11-2; the match to TRBD2 covers 7 bases. This CDR3 comprises 16 residues. Germline CDR1 and CDR2: SGHAT and FQNNGV. V dropped 5 bases and J dropped 1; count of bases not matched to a gene: 11.